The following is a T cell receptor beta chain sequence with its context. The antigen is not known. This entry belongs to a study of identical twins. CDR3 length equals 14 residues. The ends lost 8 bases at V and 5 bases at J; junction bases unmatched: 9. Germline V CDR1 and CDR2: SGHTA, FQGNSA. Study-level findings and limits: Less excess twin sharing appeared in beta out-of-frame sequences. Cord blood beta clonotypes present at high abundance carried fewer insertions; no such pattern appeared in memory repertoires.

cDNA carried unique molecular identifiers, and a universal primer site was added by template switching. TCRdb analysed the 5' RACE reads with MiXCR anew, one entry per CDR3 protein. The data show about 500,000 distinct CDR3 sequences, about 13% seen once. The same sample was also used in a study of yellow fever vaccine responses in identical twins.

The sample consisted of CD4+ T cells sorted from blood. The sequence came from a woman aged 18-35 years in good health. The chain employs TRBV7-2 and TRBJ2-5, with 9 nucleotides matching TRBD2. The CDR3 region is CASLLRGGLETQYF. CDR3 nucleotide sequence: TGTGCCAGCCTTCTGCGGGGGGGCCTGGAGACCCAGTACTTC.